Shown below are 29 T cell receptor beta chains from a single sample sequenced in a study of shared clonotypes between healthy human individuals. Naive CD8 cells lacked CD45RO, underwent positive selection for CCR7 and left out terminally differentiated effector memory CD45RA+ cells. The protocol was immunoSEQ multiplex PCR, while the TCRdb copy is restricted to in-frame clones and leaves out a portion. The sample has 1.5 million to 2.5 million clones; over 85% are singletons. Sequencing used naive CD8+ T cells sorted from blood. These receptors all stem from a man aged 18 to 29 in good health.

The genes are TRBV4-3 and TRBJ2-4, with 8 bases lining up with TRBD1. V dropped 0 bases and J dropped 5; count of bases not matched to a gene: 15. Germline lookup yields CDR1 LGHNA and CDR2 YSLEER. The CDR3 sequence is 19 residues long. CDR3 region: CASSQELDRGRTLQNIQYF. CDR3 DNA: TGCGCCAGCAGCCAAGAGTTAGACAGGGGTAGGACTTTGCAAAACATTCAGTACTTC.

The chain carries TRBV6-5 and TRBJ1-2; 7 bases line up with TRBD1. The junction had 4 bases not matched to a gene; V was cut back by 5 bases and J by 7 bases. Germline assignment: CDR1 MNHEY and CDR2 SVGAGI. The CDR3 is 12 residues long. CDR3 nucleotides: TGTGCCAGCAGTGGCACAGGGGTTGGCTACACCTTC. Translated, it gives CASSGTGVGYTF.

The chain joins TRBV9 to TRBJ2-5, with a weak D call TRBD2 (7 bases). This CDR3 spans 15 amino acids. V lost 3 bases to trimming and J lost 1 base, with 13 bases between them. Germline V gene sequence: CDR1 SGDLS, CDR2 YYNGEE. This chain's CDR3 is CASSGWGGGQETQYF. In DNA form, the CDR3 reads TGTGCCAGCAGCGGGTGGGGAGGGGGCCAAGAGACCCAGTACTTC.

The CDR3 spells CASSYSVTGNYEQYF. CDR3 DNA sequence: TGTGCCAGCAGTTACTCAGTTACCGGAAACTACGAGCAGTACTTC. The V gene is TRBV6-5, the J gene TRBJ2-7; no reliable D call. Trimming removed 0 bases from V and 3 bases from J, with 12 bases in between. The CDR3 contains 15 residues. CDR1 is MNHEY and CDR2 is SVGAGI in the germline V gene.

This chain joins TRBV6-1 and TRBJ2-7, with a possible D match to TRBD1 (6 bases). Trimming removed 2 bases from V and 1 base from J, with 12 bases in between. CDR1 and CDR2 (germline): MNHNS, SASEGT. The length of the CDR3 is 15 residues. CDR3 DNA sequence: TGTGCCAGCAGTGAAAGGGGGACACCTTCCTACGAGCAGTACTTC. Translating gives CASSERGTPSYEQYF.

Here the CDR3 reads CASSPRGEGLDYGYTF. CDR3 nucleotides: TGTGCCAGCAGCCCACGAGGTGAGGGGCTCGACTATGGCTACACCTTC. The chain couples TRBV5-6 to TRBJ1-2; tentative D call: TRBD1 (5 bases). The CDR3 is made up of 16 amino acids. V lost 4 bases to trimming and J lost 3 bases, with 19 bases between them. In germline, CDR1 is SGHDT, CDR2 YYEEEE.

This sequence joins TRBV5-1 and TRBJ1-1; possible D gene TRBD1, 6 bases. Between the trimmed V and J ends, which lost 4 bases and 6 bases, there was a span of 13 bases. CDR3 length equals 13 residues. Germline-derived CDR1 and CDR2 are SGHRS and YFSETQ. The DNA for the CDR3 is TGCGCCAGCAGCAGCCCCGGGGGCGCTGAAGCTTTCTTT. Translation: CASSSPGGAEAFF.

The chain employs TRBV7-8 and TRBJ2-2, with 11 nucleotides matching TRBD2. V dropped 5 bases and J dropped 9; count of bases not matched to a gene: 11. From germline, CDR1 is SGHVS and CDR2 FQNEAQ. This CDR3 spans 16 amino acids. The CDR3 is CASSAGTSGAARELFF. The DNA for the CDR3 is TGTGCCAGCAGCGCTGGGACTAGCGGAGCGGCCAGGGAGCTGTTTTTT.

The chain recombines TRBV11-2 with TRBJ1-1, with TRBD1 as a possible D gene (5 bases). Per the germline V gene, CDR1 is SGHAT and CDR2 is FQNNGV. The V gene lost 6 bases and the J gene lost 4 bases, with 9 bases spanning the gap. The CDR3 is 12 amino acids. Here the CDR3 reads CASSSRATEAFF. The CDR3 bases are TGTGCCAGCAGTTCCAGGGCCACTGAAGCTTTCTTT.

This clone showed up just once. The rearrangement joins TRBV5-1 to TRBJ2-7, with D unresolved. The CDR3 spans 11 residues. Germline CDR1 SGHRS, CDR2 YFSETQ. With 4 bases removed from V and 3 bases from J, the gap between germline ends came to 5 bases. The CDR3: CASSLIYEQYF. The CDR3 bases are TGCGCCAGCAGCCTAATCTACGAGCAGTACTTC. Supplemented by reference TRBV5-1 and TRBJ2-7, the full variable domain reads KAGVTQTPRYLIKTRGQQVTLSCSPISGHRSVSWYQQTPGQGLQFLFEYFSETQRNKGNFPGRFSGRQFSNSRSEMNVSTLELGDSALYLCASSLIYEQYFGPGTRLTVT.

V gene TRBV6-1 combines with J gene TRBJ1-1; 8 nucleotides agree with TRBD1. The V segment lost 6 bases and the J segment 11 bases; nucleotides outside the gene matches: 11. The germline V gene encodes CDR1 MNHNS and CDR2 SASEGT. This CDR3 is 13 amino acids long. CDR3 in DNA: TGTGCCAGCAGCCTATGGAGGGGGACAGGCGCTTTCTTT. It is translated as CASSLWRGTGAFF.

The chain combines TRBV11-2 with TRBJ2-7; TRBD2 is a possible D gene (5 bases). The CDR3 covers 15 residues. V lost 6 bases and J 4 bases, leaving 19 bases between the germline ends. Germline V CDR1 and CDR2: SGHAT, FQNNGV. The CDR3 is CASSISRGSPYEQYF. DNA for the CDR3: TGTGCCAGCAGTATCTCCCGTGGGAGCCCATACGAGCAGTACTTC. The full variable domain, rest sourced from reference TRBV11-2 and TRBJ2-7, is EAGVAQSPRYKIIEKRQSVAFWCNPISGHATLYWYQQILGQGPKLLIQFQNNGVVDDSQLPKDRFSAERLKGVDSTLKIQPAKLEDSAVYLCASSISRGSPYEQYFGPGTRLTVT.

With regard to this clone: Other DNA variants within this sample encode the same CDR3. The chain uses TRBV6-1 and TRBJ2-7; weak D call: TRBD1 (6 bases). This CDR3 region has 13 residues. Germline CDR1 reads MNHNS; CDR2 reads SASEGT. Trimming cost V 5 bases and J 1 base, with 9 bases left between them. CDR3 sequence reads: CASSPGQSYEQYF. CDR3 nucleotides: TGTGCCAGCAGTCCCGGACAGTCCTACGAGCAGTACTTC.

The chain has TRBV4-1 and TRBJ2-7; D possibly uses TRBD1 or TRBD2 (5 bases each). The germline gives CDR1 MGHRA, CDR2 YSYEKL. V lost 4 bases and J lost 0, with 13 bases in between. The CDR3 totals 15 residues. DNA for the CDR3: TGCGCCAGCAGCCCCTCAGGGACGGACTCCTACGAGCAGTACTTC. As protein: CASSPSGTDSYEQYF.

The chain couples TRBV10-2 to TRBJ2-1; TRBD1 matches at 8 bases. This CDR3 comprises 15 residues. CDR1 and CDR2 from the germline V gene are WSHSY and SAAADI. J gave up 1 base and V 6 bases, and 5 bases lay outside the gene matches. The CDR3 DNA reads TGCGCCAGCAGCGAGACAGGGGCATCCTACAATGAGCAGTTCTTC. It codes for CASSETGASYNEQFF.

The gene calls are TRBV28 and TRBJ1-2; D call uncertain. From germline, CDR1 is MDHEN and CDR2 SYDVKM. This CDR3 comprises 16 residues. The ends were cut back, 7 bases at V and 0 bases at J, with 18 bases in the middle. The CDR3 spells CASTKTLIEPNYGYTF. The CDR3 DNA is TGTGCCAGCACTAAGACCTTAATTGAACCTAACTATGGCTACACCTTC.

The chain is built from TRBV27 and TRBJ1-4, with a possible D match to TRBD1 (5 bases). This CDR3 contains 13 residues. The V end lost 10 bases, the J end lost 5 bases, and 14 bases lay between the germline ends. Germline loops: CDR1 MNHEY, CDR2 SMNVEV (reference sequence). The CDR3 DNA follows: TGTGCCACAAGGGGAGAGACAAATGAAAAACTGTTTTTT. It translates to CATRGETNEKLFF.

The chain joins TRBV19 to TRBJ2-7; 9 bases are a match to TRBD1. The V gene's germline CDR1 is LNHDA and CDR2 SQIVND (reference sequence). Losses at the gene ends were 8 bases for V and 2 bases for J; bases not matched to a gene: 7. The CDR3 covers 14 residues. The CDR3 reads CASSDRGGTYEQYF. Written as DNA, the CDR3 is TGTGCCAGTTCTGACAGGGGGGGGACCTACGAGCAGTACTTC.

The chain combines TRBV28 with TRBJ2-3; 9 positions match TRBD1. There are 16 residues in the CDR3. Germline-derived CDR1 and CDR2 are MDHEN and SYDVKM. V trimming: 6 bases; J trimming: 3 bases; junction bases outside the gene matches: 10. DNA for the CDR3: TGTGCCAGCAGCCTTCGGGACAGGGATTGGACAGATACGCAGTATTTT. It codes for CASSLRDRDWTDTQYF.

The chain couples TRBV7-9 to TRBJ1-1, with D unresolved. The CDR3 contains 15 residues. Germline V gene sequence: CDR1 SEHNR, CDR2 FQNEAQ (reference sequence). V shed 2 bases and J shed 0 bases, with 10 bases lying between them. The CDR3 nucleotides are TGTGCCAGCAGCTTACTTTCAGGCCTGAACACTGAAGCTTTCTTT. Translation gives CASSLLSGLNTEAFF.

With respect to this clone: Different DNA sequences within this sample yield the same CDR3. This chain joins TRBV7-9 and TRBJ2-5; D tentatively fits TRBD1 or TRBD2 (5 bases each). Between the trimmed V and J ends, which lost 3 bases and 5 bases, there was a span of 13 bases. The germline CDR1 and CDR2 sequences are SEHNR and FQNEAQ (reference sequence). The CDR3 sequence is 14 residues long. CDR3 DNA sequence: TGTGCCAGCAGCTTGCCGGGACCCCGGGAGACCCAGTACTTC. Translation: CASSLPGPRETQYF.

The genes are TRBV9 and TRBJ2-1; no firm D call. Germline-derived CDR1 and CDR2 are SGDLS and YYNGEE. The length of the CDR3 is 11 residues. With 3 bases removed from V and 8 bases from J, the gap between germline ends came to 6 bases. The CDR3 sequence is CASSDPYEQFF. The CDR3 region has the DNA TGTGCCAGCAGCGACCCCTATGAGCAGTTCTTC.

The V call is TRBV4-3, the J call TRBJ1-4; D is uncertain. Germline CDR1 LGHNA, CDR2 YSLEER. This CDR3 is built from 17 residues. The germline V and J ends were trimmed by 0 bases and 6 bases, with 17 bases remaining between them. In DNA, the CDR3 is TGCGCCAGCAGCCAAGAAGTCACAGCCTATCGGGATGAAAAACTGTTTTTT. Amino acid sequence: CASSQEVTAYRDEKLFF.

The chain carries TRBV28 and TRBJ1-1; D remains ambiguous. The length of the CDR3 is 14 residues. Germline CDR1 is MDHEN and CDR2 is SYDVKM. V was clipped by 4 bases and J by 4 bases, with 13 bases between them. The CDR3 protein is CASSSLAEGTEAFF. The CDR3 coding sequence is TGTGCCAGCAGTTCCCTGGCGGAGGGCACTGAAGCTTTCTTT.

The V and J genes are TRBV14 and TRBJ2-7; TRBD2 might be the D (6 bases). This CDR3 spans 16 amino acids. The ends were cut back, 4 bases at V and 2 bases at J, with 18 bases in the middle. Germline CDR1 is SGHDN and CDR2 is FVKESK. The CDR3 coding sequence is TGTGCCAGCAGCCTCGACTCGGGACTTTGGCCCTACGAGCAGTACTTC. Translation: CASSLDSGLWPYEQYF. The complete variable domain, with remaining parts taken from reference TRBV14 and TRBJ2-7, reads EAGVTQFPSHSVIEKGQTVTLRCDPISGHDNLYWYRRVMGKEIKFLLHFVKESKQDESGMPNNRFLAERTGGTYSTLKVQPAELEDSGVYFCASSLDSGLWPYEQYFGPGTRLTVT.

The chain uses TRBV28 and TRBJ1-2, with 7 bases that match TRBD1. CDR3 length equals 14 residues. Germline trimming cut 6 bases from V and 5 bases from J; bases unmatched to any gene: 9. Germline-derived CDR1 and CDR2 are MDHEN and SYDVKM. The CDR3 sequence: CASSLQGTGYGYTF. The CDR3 region has the DNA TGTGCCAGCAGCCTACAGGGGACCGGTTATGGCTACACCTTC.

Comments on this clone: Other nucleotide sequences in the sample specify the same CDR3. The CDR3 reads CASSLSSSGANVLTF. The CDR3 nucleotides are TGTGCCAGCAGTTTATCCAGTTCTGGGGCCAACGTCCTGACTTTC. The V gene is TRBV27, the J gene TRBJ2-6; D ambiguous. Germline assignment: CDR1 MNHEY and CDR2 SMNVEV (reference sequence). Trimming took 0 bases from V and 1 from J, leaving 4 bases between them. The CDR3 sequence is 15 residues long. Together with reference TRBV27 and TRBJ2-6, the CDR3 gives the full variable domain: EAQVTQNPRYLITVTGKKLTVTCSQNMNHEYMSWYRQDPGLGLRQIYYSMNVEVTDKGDVPEGYKVSRKEKRNFPLILESPSPNQTSLYFCASSLSSSGANVLTFGAGSRLTVL.

The rearrangement uses TRBV7-9 and TRBJ2-3; weak D call: TRBD1 (5 bases). The germline gives CDR1 SEHNR, CDR2 FQNEAQ (reference sequence). This CDR3 is built from 16 residues. Between the trimmed V and J ends, which lost 3 bases and 3 bases, there was a span of 16 bases. The DNA of the CDR3 is TGTGCCAGCAGCTTGGTTAGGGGCCAGGAGACAGATACGCAGTATTTT. Protein product: CASSLVRGQETDTQYF. Drawing the rest from reference TRBV7-9 and TRBJ2-3, the complete variable domain is DTGVSQNPRHKITKRGQNVTFRCDPISEHNRLYWYRQTLGQGPEFLTYFQNEAQLEKSRLLSDRFSAERPKGSFSTLEIQRTEQGDSAMYLCASSLVRGQETDTQYFGPGTRLTVL.

This chain joins TRBV28 and TRBJ1-1, with a tentative D call TRBD1 (6 bases). The CDR3 runs 13 residues. V was shortened by 8 bases and J by 8 bases, with 18 bases between the two germline ends. CDR1 is MDHEN and CDR2 is SYDVKM in the germline V gene. Written as DNA, the CDR3 is TGTGCCAGCTGGAAACAGGGAATGGTCGAAGCTTTCTTT. It translates to CASWKQGMVEAFF.